This record concerns one T cell receptor (beta chain) sequence. These data belong to a study of blood T cell repertoires in COVID-19. TCRdb keeps only in-frame clones here, not all; method: immunoSEQ multiplex PCR. The data contain under 250,000 clones, around four fifths of them singletons. CDR3 length: 15 amino acids. The V and J ends lost 1 base and 5 bases, in that order; junction bases with no gene match: 3. Germline V lookup: CDR1 SGHNT, CDR2 YENEEA. The receptor's source is a woman aged 55 to 70 who had recovered from COVID-19. V gene TRBV11-3 combines with J gene TRBJ2-7, with TRBD1 identical over 12 bases. The material sequenced was peripheral blood. This CDR3 reads CASSLGGTGGDEQYF. The CDR3 DNA reads as TGTGCCAGCAGCTTAGGCGGGACAGGGGGCGACGAGCAGTACTTC. Complete variable domain (other parts from reference TRBV11-3 and TRBJ2-7): EAGVVQSPRYKIIEKKQPVAFWCNPISGHNTLYWYLQNLGQGPELLIRYENEEAVDDSQLPKDRFSAERLKGVDSTLKIQPAELGDSAVYLCASSLGGTGGDEQYFGPGTRLTVT.